The 25 T cell receptor beta chains below were found in one sample sequenced in a study of graft-versus-host responses after intestinal transplantation. Some clones are missing from TCRdb's copy, which holds only in-frame ones; the method was immunoSEQ multiplex PCR. The sample lists approximately 100,000 clones; 85% to 90% were seen once. Their target antigens are unknown. The sequences come from unstimulated CD4+ T cells sorted from spleen or lymph node cells, collected before intestinal transplant. Every receptor here comes from a human donor who received an intestinal transplant.

The rearrangement uses TRBV29-1 and TRBJ2-6; tentatively, D is TRBD1 (6 bases). Trimming took off 7 bases at V and 0 bases at J, with 13 bases between the two ends. The germline CDR1 and CDR2 sequences are SQVTM and ANQGSEA. The CDR3 length is 15 residues. CDR3 nucleotides: TGCAGCGCCTCCGGGACACACTCTGGGGCCAACGTCCTGACTTTC. Encoded protein: CSASGTHSGANVLTF.

CDR3: CASSLAADTQYF. The CDR3 DNA follows: TGTGCCAGCAGCCTAGCGGCAGATACGCAGTATTTT. The rearrangement uses TRBV9 and TRBJ2-3; TRBD2 aligns across 7 bases. CDR1 is SGDLS and CDR2 is YYNGEE in the germline V gene. The J segment lost 4 bases and the V segment lost 4 bases, leaving 0 bases of the junction unmatched. The CDR3 extends over 12 amino acids.

This chain joins TRBV5-4 and TRBJ1-2; weak D call: TRBD1 (5 bases). Germline CDR1 is SGHNT and CDR2 is YYREEE (reference sequence). The ends were cut back, 1 base at V and 4 bases at J, with 8 bases in the middle. This CDR3 region has 13 residues. The CDR3 reads CASSLLGGYGYTF. Here the CDR3 DNA reads TGTGCCAGCAGCTTGTTGGGGGGCTATGGCTACACCTTC.

The genes are TRBV2 and TRBJ1-4, with a weak D call TRBD1 (5 bases). The V gene's germline CDR1 is SNHLY and CDR2 FYNNEI. The CDR3 is 18 amino acids. V gave up 7 bases and J gave up 0 bases, with 21 bases separating them. The DNA for the CDR3 is TGTGCCAGCACTGGGGGGAAAGGGGCCCCTGCAACTAATGAAAAACTGTTTTTT. This codes for CASTGGKGAPATNEKLFF.

V is TRBV5-1 and J is TRBJ2-7; D is perhaps TRBD2 (5 bases). Germline-derived CDR1 and CDR2 are SGHRS and YFSETQ. Trimming shortened V by 0 bases and J by 0 bases, and 10 bases separated the two germline ends. The CDR3 length is 15 residues. The CDR3 region is CASSLAGRVSYEQYF. For the CDR3, the DNA is TGCGCCAGCAGCTTGGCCGGGCGGGTCTCCTACGAGCAGTACTTC.

The chain has TRBV19 and TRBJ1-4; 7 bases are shared with TRBD1. The junction had 1 base not matched to a gene; V was cut back by 0 bases and J by 6 bases. This CDR3 spans 14 amino acids. Germline assignment: CDR1 LNHDA and CDR2 SQIVND (reference sequence). CDR3 in amino acids: CASSIEGTDEKLFF. The CDR3 region has the DNA TGTGCCAGTAGTATAGAGGGGACAGATGAAAAACTGTTTTTT.

The V call is TRBV29-1, the J call TRBJ2-6; D might be TRBD1 (6 bases). Germline V gene sequence: CDR1 SQVTM, CDR2 ANQGSEA. CDR3 length equals 16 residues. V gave up 4 bases and J gave up 0 bases, with 13 bases separating them. The CDR3 here is CSVGDDRSSGANVLTF. In DNA form, the CDR3 reads TGCAGCGTTGGGGACGACAGGAGCTCTGGGGCCAACGTCCTGACTTTC.

The gene calls are TRBV5-1 and TRBJ1-5; D remains unclear. Germline CDR1 and CDR2: SGHRS and YFSETQ. The CDR3 consists of 14 residues. V lost 1 base to trimming and J lost 7 bases, with 12 bases between them. The CDR3 bases are TGCGCCAGCAGCTTGACCGGATTCGGGCAGCCCCAGCATTTT. The encoded protein is CASSLTGFGQPQHF.

The V gene is TRBV4-1, the J gene TRBJ1-1; 10 nucleotides align to TRBD1. Unmatched junction bases numbered 9, after V lost 0 bases and J lost 5 bases. Germline CDR1 is MGHRA and CDR2 is YSYEKL. The CDR3 runs to 17 residues. The CDR3, as DNA: TGCGCCAGCAGCCAAGAAAGGGGGACAGGGGAGGGGACTGAAGCTTTCTTT. This encodes CASSQERGTGEGTEAFF.

In the case of this clone: The DNA is omitted, as the CDR3 cannot be located on it reliably, and the CDR3 follows TCRdb's listing. The rearrangement links TRBV12-5 to TRBJ2-5; TRBD1, the table's D call, lacks a check against the DNA. Both ends counted, the CDR3 spans 16 residues. Germline V gene lookup returns CDR1 LGHNT and CDR2 FRNRAP. The CDR3 protein is CASGLGMGAVTETQYF.

This chain's CDR3 is CASSGPGQGRYGYTF. DNA for the CDR3: TGTGCCAGCAGCGGGCCGGGGCAGGGGAGATATGGCTACACCTTC. The chain employs TRBV5-6 and TRBJ1-2, with D perhaps TRBD1 (6 bases). V was clipped by 4 bases and J by 5 bases, with 18 bases between them. This CDR3 contains 15 residues. CDR1 and CDR2 from the germline V gene are SGHDT and YYEEEE.

This clone is a singleton in its sample. This chain connects TRBV7-2 to TRBJ2-7; TRBD2 might be the D (5 bases). V lost 2 bases, J lost 5 bases, and 16 bases lay in between. Germline V gives CDR1 SGHTA, CDR2 FQGNSA. This CDR3 is built from 15 residues. The CDR3 protein is CASSLWPVVANEQYF. The CDR3 DNA follows: TGTGCCAGCAGCTTATGGCCGGTAGTAGCGAACGAGCAGTACTTC.

As DNA, the CDR3 is TGTGCCAGCAGGTCTCCGTCCAGGGGGCTCGGCACTGAAGCTTTCTTT. Translation: CASRSPSRGLGTEAFF. The V and J genes are TRBV6-6 and TRBJ1-1, with 8 positions matching TRBD1. Germline lookup yields CDR1 MNHNY and CDR2 SVGAGI (reference sequence). The CDR3 is made up of 16 amino acids. After removal of 6 bases from V and 4 bases from J, the junction contained 13 bases not matched to a gene.

The CDR3 DNA is TGTGCCAGCAGCTTACCGCCCGGGACTAGCGGGTTACAAGAGACCCAGTACTTC. Amino acid sequence: CASSLPPGTSGLQETQYF. J is TRBJ2-5 and V is TRBV11-1, with 12 positions matching TRBD2. This CDR3 has 18 amino acids. Germline loops: CDR1 SGHAT, CDR2 FQDESV (reference sequence). The J segment lost 2 bases and the V segment lost 2 bases, leaving 9 bases of the junction unmatched.

The chain employs TRBV2 and TRBJ2-5; 7 bases line up with TRBD1. The better agreement between TRBJ2-7 and the DNA end casts doubt on the J call. The CDR3 length is 12 residues. In germline, CDR1 is SNHLY, CDR2 FYNNEI. For the CDR3, the DNA is TGTGCCAGCACAACAGGGGTTTACGAGCAGTACTTC. It yields the protein CASTTGVYEQYF.

The rearrangement uses TRBV7-8 and TRBJ2-5; 8 bases fit TRBD2. The CDR3 has 13 residues. The germline V gene encodes CDR1 SGHVS and CDR2 FQNEAQ. V trimming: 5 bases; J trimming: 3 bases; junction bases outside the gene matches: 2. The CDR3 DNA follows: TGTGCCAGCAGCCCGCGGGGGGAAGAGACCCAGTACTTC. Protein product: CASSPRGEETQYF. The full variable domain, rest sourced from reference TRBV7-8 and TRBJ2-5, is GAGVSQSPRYKVAKRGQDVALRCDPISGHVSLFWYQQALGQGPEFLTYFQNEAQLDKSGLPSDRFFAERPEGSVSTLKIQRTQQEDSAVYLCASSPRGEETQYFGPGTRLLVL.

The rearrangement joins TRBV5-1 to TRBJ1-4, with a weak D call TRBD1 (6 bases). Per the germline V gene, CDR1 is SGHRS and CDR2 is YFSETQ. Deletions cut 4 bases from V and 0 bases from J, with 10 bases between. This CDR3 has 15 amino acids. CDR3: CASSLWGPTNEKLFF. The CDR3, as DNA: TGCGCCAGCAGCCTCTGGGGGCCAACTAATGAAAAACTGTTTTTT. Combining the CDR3 with reference TRBV5-1 and TRBJ1-4 gives the whole variable domain KAGVTQTPRYLIKTRGQQVTLSCSPISGHRSVSWYQQTPGQGLQFLFEYFSETQRNKGNFPGRFSGRQFSNSRSEMNVSTLELGDSALYLCASSLWGPTNEKLFFGSGTQLSVL.

On this clone: Germline is not matched at one junction end, which may reflect a read error. The chain carries TRBV6-1 and TRBJ2-3, with 8 bases fitting TRBD2. The CDR3 extends over 14 amino acids. CDR1 and CDR2 from the germline V gene are MNHNS and SASEGT. CDR3: CASGERGPTDTQYF. The CDR3 DNA follows: TGTGCCAGCGGTGAGCGGGGGCCCACAGATACGCAGTATTTT.

Here the CDR3 DNA reads TGTGCCAGCAGTTACCGAACAGGGGGGAATAATTCACCCCTCCACTTT. This translates into CASSYRTGGNNSPLHF. The chain links TRBV6-6 to TRBJ1-6; 8 bases are a match to TRBD1. Trimming at V came to 2 bases and at J to 5 bases, leaving 5 bases not matched to a gene. The CDR3 sequence is 16 residues long. The germline gives CDR1 MNHNY, CDR2 SVGAGI (reference sequence).

V is TRBV29-1 and J is TRBJ2-2; TRBD1 matches 8 bases. The J segment lost 3 bases and the V segment lost 6 bases, leaving 6 bases of the junction unmatched. This CDR3 is 14 amino acids long. The germline V gene encodes CDR1 SQVTM and CDR2 ANQGSEA. The CDR3: CSVAGGPDTGELFF. In nucleotides, the CDR3 is TGCAGCGTCGCAGGGGGCCCCGACACCGGGGAGCTGTTTTTT.

V usage is TRBV5-6 and J usage is TRBJ1-1; D remains ambiguous. V dropped 2 bases and J dropped 0 bases, with 8 bases sitting between them. The CDR3 length is 14 residues. Germline V gene lookup returns CDR1 SGHDT and CDR2 YYEEEE. The CDR3: CASSFSGLNTEAFF. The CDR3 DNA sequence: TGTGCCAGCAGCTTTAGCGGTTTGAACACTGAAGCTTTCTTT.

The chain has TRBV19 and TRBJ1-5; TRBD1 matches at 7 bases. Looked up from germline, CDR1 is LNHDA and CDR2 is SQIVND (reference sequence). The CDR3 is made up of 17 amino acids. V shed 7 bases, J shed 3 bases, and the junction held 15 bases outside the gene matches. This CDR3 is CASTDRQGGMNNQPQHF. The CDR3 bases are TGTGCCAGTACCGATAGACAGGGTGGTATGAACAATCAGCCCCAGCATTTT.

This rearrangement joins TRBV2 to TRBJ1-2; D might be TRBD1 (5 bases). The CDR3 has 14 residues. Germline CDR1 and CDR2: SNHLY and FYNNEI. V lost 5 bases and J lost 0, with 10 bases in between. The CDR3 DNA follows: TGTGCCAGCAGTATCGGGACTGCTAACTATGGCTACACCTTC. Amino acids: CASSIGTANYGYTF.

V gene TRBV4-1 combines with J gene TRBJ2-7; tentative D call: TRBD2 (7 bases). Trimming removed 1 base at V and 5 bases at J, with 21 bases between. The CDR3 has 17 amino acids. CDR1 and CDR2 (germline): MGHRA, YSYEKL. CDR3 loop: CASSQAAGAAENHEQYF. For the CDR3, the DNA is TGCGCCAGCAGCCAAGCCGCGGGGGCAGCGGAGAACCACGAGCAGTACTTC.

V and J are TRBV2 and TRBJ2-1; 8 nucleotides align to TRBD1. From germline, CDR1 is SNHLY and CDR2 FYNNEI. V gave up 6 bases and J gave up 5 bases; unmatched junction bases: 3. The CDR3 spans 13 residues. The CDR3 protein is CASSVDRDNEQFF. The CDR3 DNA sequence: TGTGCCAGCAGCGTGGACAGGGACAATGAGCAGTTCTTC. Complete variable domain (other parts from reference TRBV2 and TRBJ2-1): EPEVTQTPSHQVTQMGQEVILRCVPISNHLYFYWYRQILGQKVEFLVSFYNNEISEKSEIFDDQFSVERPDGSNFTLKIRSTKLEDSAMYFCASSVDRDNEQFFGPGTRLTVL.